This paragraph reports one TCR beta chain. No antigen is known for it. The source of the sample is a study of CD8+ T cells in alopecia areata. Study conclusions and caveats: The study found higher clonality in lesional than normal scalp, especially in alopecia totalis/universalis. Persistence in scalp and blood during tofacitinib was observed for many expanded lesional clones.

Germline CDR1 and CDR2: SGDLS and YYNGEE. This CDR3 is 12 amino acids long. The V gene end was trimmed by 0 bases and the J gene end by 7 bases; junction bases not matched to a gene: 0. Treatment specified: oral pan-JAK inhibitor, 5-10 mg twice daily. Investigators isolated RNA and reverse transcribed it into cDNA to act as the sequencing template. Data came from immunoSEQ multiplex PCR; TCRdb stores just in-frame clones and leaves some out. The data hold roughly 100,000 clones, with roughly 45% observed a single time. The rearrangement joins TRBV9 to TRBJ2-7, with TRBD2 matching over 8 bases. The sample in question was CD8+ T cells sorted from blood, obtained at week 24, from a patient treated with tofacitinib. The TCR comes from a human donor with alopecia areata. CDR3 in DNA: TGTGCCAGCAGCGTAGAGCGGGGGGAGCAGTACTTC. As protein: CASSVERGEQYF. Complete variable domain (other parts from reference TRBV9 and TRBJ2-7): DSGVTQTPKHLITATGQRVTLRCSPRSGDLSVYWYQQSLDQGLQFLIQYYNGEERAKGNILERFSAQQFPDLHSELNLSSLELGDSALYFCASSVERGEQYFGPGTRLTVT.